This TCR beta chain comes out of a study of blood T cell repertoires in COVID-19. Across the study: PBMCs, B-cell-depleted T cells, or T cells provided the cDNA or gDNA that made up the material.

The data were produced by immunoSEQ multiplex PCR, yet TCRdb's version contains in-frame clones alone and is incomplete. The sample shows about 210,000 clones, more than 75% of them seen only once. On this clone itself: Other DNA sequences in the sample encode the same CDR3.

V shed 0 bases and J 7 bases; nucleotides not matched to a gene: 5. The CDR3 has 15 residues. CDR1 KGHSH and CDR2 LQKENI come from the germline V gene. Input material: peripheral blood. The chain has TRBV18 and TRBJ2-7, with 11 bases identical to TRBD2. The receptor's source is a woman in her forties with acute or convalescent COVID-19. The CDR3 region is CASSPPSGRAGEQYF. Written as DNA, the CDR3 is TGTGCCAGCTCACCACCTAGCGGGAGGGCCGGGGAGCAGTACTTC.